The present T cell receptor (beta chain) was sequenced within a study of beta chain features in type 1 diabetes. Overall study context: Researchers looked at roughly 110 million sorted cells across all samples. Overall study results and limits: Shortening that was moderate but significant affected the TCRB CDR3s of Type 1 diabetes patients in all four CD4+ subsets.

A note on this clone: What it binds is unknown.

CDR3 size: 14 residues. CDR1 and CDR2 from the germline V gene are MNHNS and SASEGT. Trimming removed 2 bases from V and 7 bases from J, with 12 bases in between. Every isolated RNA sample was fully reverse transcribed, so sequencing captured expressed TCRB transcripts. Regulatory, naive and central memory T cell samples averaged approximately 3.8 million reads. Generated by immunoSEQ multiplex PCR, the TCRdb table keeps only in-frame clones and is missing some. The sample yields fewer than 110,000 clones, approximately 30% seen once. Sequenced sample: central memory CD4+ T cells from blood. This clonotype was sampled from a young woman with type 1 diabetes. The chain carries TRBV6-1 and TRBJ1-5; maybe TRBD1 (5 bases). CDR3 DNA: TGTGCCAGCAGTGAAATGGAGGGGCTACAGCCCCAGCATTTT. Amino acid sequence: CASSEMEGLQPQHF.